This TCR beta chain was recovered during a study of yellow fever vaccine responses in identical twins. Findings and limits, study-wide: Twins reportedly showed a vaccine T cell response that seemed partly convergent and partly personalized.

Turning to this clonotype: Antigen: not known.

MiXCR, run by TCRdb on the RT-PCR reads, gives a single entry per CDR3 protein. The sample consists of roughly 18,000 distinct CDR3 sequences, less than 75% of them appearing once. V lost 6 bases and J lost 4, with 13 bases in between. CDR3 length equals 13 residues. Looked up from germline, CDR1 is MNHEY and CDR2 is SVGEGT. Material: T cells from blood (PBMCs), unsorted or a sorted subset (not recorded which), obtained before or after yellow fever vaccination (not recorded which). The chain joins TRBV6-2 or TRBV6-3 to TRBJ2-7; the D is unclear. The TCR was taken from a woman under 30 who received the yellow fever vaccine. The CDR3 spells CASSPQWGYEQYF. The CDR3 DNA follows: TGTGCCAGCAGCCCTCAGTGGGGTTACGAGCAGTACTTC.